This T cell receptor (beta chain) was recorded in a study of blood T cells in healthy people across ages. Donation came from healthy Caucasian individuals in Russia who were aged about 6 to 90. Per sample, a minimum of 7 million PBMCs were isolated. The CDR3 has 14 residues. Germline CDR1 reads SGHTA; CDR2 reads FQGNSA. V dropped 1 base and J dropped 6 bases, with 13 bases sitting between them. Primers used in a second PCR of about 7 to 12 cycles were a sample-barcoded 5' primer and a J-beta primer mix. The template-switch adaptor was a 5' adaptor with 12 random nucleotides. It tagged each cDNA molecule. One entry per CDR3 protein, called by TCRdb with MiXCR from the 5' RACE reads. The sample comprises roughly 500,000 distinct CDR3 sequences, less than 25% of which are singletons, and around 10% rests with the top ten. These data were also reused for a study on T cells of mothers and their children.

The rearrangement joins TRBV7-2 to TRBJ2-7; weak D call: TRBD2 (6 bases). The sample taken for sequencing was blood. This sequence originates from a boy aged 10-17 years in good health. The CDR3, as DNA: TGTGCCAGCAGCTTAGTGTTTGAGGGAGGCGAGCAGTACTTC. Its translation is CASSLVFEGGEQYF.